What follows describes a single TCR beta chain. Germline CDR1 ENHRY, CDR2 SYGVKD. The CDR3 totals 14 residues. V lost 2 bases, J lost 11 bases, and 13 bases lay in between. This specimen comes from a study of blood T cell repertoires in COVID-19. About the study: Sites in the United States, Italy and Spain provided acute and convalescent COVID-19 samples. The analysed material was cDNA or gDNA that came from T cells, B-cell-depleted T cells, or PBMCs.

Clones were read by immunoSEQ multiplex PCR, and TCRdb kept only the in-frame ones, dropping some. The sample has approximately 55,000 clones, 87% seen once; the top ten hold 6.5%. The sequence came from a man aged 45 to 65 with active COVID-19. The sample taken for sequencing was peripheral blood. V gene TRBV10-3 combines with J gene TRBJ1-6; TRBD1 might be the D (6 bases). The CDR3 DNA is TGTGCCATCAGTGAGCCTTACAGGGTTGCACCCCTCCACTTT. It encodes CAISEPYRVAPLHF.